The text below deals with one T cell receptor beta chain. The conserved final phenylalanine or tryptophan is absent from the CDR3, which likely points to a read error. This sample was taken from a study of tumor and adjacent non-tumor tissue in lung cancer. Three rounds of nested PCR, following a modified ARM-PCR protocol, produced the TCRbeta library. Using its own MiXCR run on the multiplex PCR reads, TCRdb lists one record per CDR3 protein. The sample carries roughly 70,000 distinct CDR3 sequences, roughly 75% recorded once. RNA was extracted from bulk tissue without any cell sorting. This non-tumor lung sample came from over 3 cm beyond the tumor edge. Material: distant non-tumor lung tissue. The TCR sequence derives from a woman aged 50 to 65 with non-small cell lung cancer.

CDR3 amino acids: CSARDRRKGDSPLHY. The CDR3 region has the DNA TGCAGTGCTAGAGATAGGCGCAAGGGAGATTCACCCCTCCACTAT. The chain is built from TRBV20-1 and TRBJ1-6; D is uncertain. The CDR3 runs 15 residues. The V end lost 0 bases, the J end lost 8 bases, and 14 bases lay between the germline ends. Germline V gives CDR1 DFQATT, CDR2 SNEGSKA (reference sequence).